This T cell receptor (beta chain) is from a study of early T cells in non-severe SARS-CoV-2 infection. Background on the study: Unsorted whole blood bulk RNA was sequenced, with unpaired chains.

Broader study findings: Matching results from VDJdb favored anti-spike CD8 responses, leaving private and CD4 specificities undetected.

The length of the CDR3 is 14 residues. Germline V gene lookup returns CDR1 MDHEN and CDR2 SYDVKM. Deletions cut 2 bases from V and 2 bases from J, with 8 bases between. This clonotype appeared many times. Antigen: not known. Unique molecular identifiers (one per individual cDNA molecule) were attached. One entry per CDR3 protein results from TCRdb running MiXCR on the 5' RACE reads. The profile shows tens of thousands of distinct CDR3 sequences, just under 9% of them singletons. The sequencing sample was made of whole blood. The chain recombines TRBV28 with TRBJ2-3; TRBD1 or TRBD2 may be the D gene (5 bases each). This TCR was recovered from an adult who was a healthcare worker with PCR-confirmed SARS-CoV-2 infection or an uninfected control (not recorded which). CDR3 nucleotide sequence: TGTGCCAGCAGTTTAGGGGGAAACACAGATACGCAGTATTTT. Encoded protein: CASSLGGNTDTQYF. Combining the CDR3 with reference TRBV28 and TRBJ2-3 gives the whole variable domain DVKVTQSSRYLVKRTGEKVFLECVQDMDHENMFWYRQDPGLGLRLIYFSYDVKMKEKGDIPEGYSVSREKKERFSLILESASTNQTSMYLCASSLGGNTDTQYFGPGTRLTVL.